A single sample is the source of the 20 T cell receptor beta chains below, sequenced in a study of blood T cell repertoires in COVID-19. Using immunoSEQ multiplex PCR, the repertoire was profiled, and TCRdb retains in-frame clones only, with some absent. Here the sample spans roughly 80,000 clones, under 85% being singletons. Sequenced: peripheral blood. The origin of the receptors is a human donor in a cohort sampled during active COVID-19.

The chain uses TRBV5-4 and TRBJ2-3, with D tentatively TRBD1 (5 bases). V was trimmed by 0 bases and J by 1 base, leaving 9 bases between them. The germline CDR1 and CDR2 sequences are SGHNT and YYREEE (reference sequence). The CDR3 consists of 15 residues. The CDR3 nucleotides read TGTGCCAGCAGCTTGGGCCAGGGTCGCACAGATACGCAGTATTTT. It is translated as CASSLGQGRTDTQYF.

The genes are TRBV5-1 and TRBJ2-7, with D maybe TRBD2 (5 bases). V lost 3 bases and J 4 bases, leaving 14 bases between the germline ends. The CDR3 runs to 14 residues. Germline values: CDR1 SGHRS, CDR2 YFSETQ. The CDR3 DNA reads TGCGCCAGCAGCTCGGAGGATTTGGGGTACGAGCAGTACTTC. Its translation: CASSSEDLGYEQYF.

V and J are TRBV6-2 or TRBV6-3 and TRBJ2-2; 8 nucleotides line up with TRBD2. With V trimmed by 2 bases and J by 11 bases, 10 bases remained unmatched. This CDR3 comprises 15 residues. Germline V gene lookup returns CDR1 MNHEY and CDR2 SVGEGT. CDR3 in amino acids: CASSYRREAFNELFF. The CDR3 region has the DNA TGTGCCAGCAGTTACCGGCGGGAGGCCTTCAACGAGCTGTTTTTT.

J is TRBJ2-1 and V is TRBV3-1 (or the pseudogene TRBV3-2); D gene unclear. This CDR3 has 13 residues. V was cut by 5 bases and J by 9 bases, with 14 bases left in between. CDR1 LGHDT and CDR2 YNNKEL come from the germline V gene (reference sequence). CDR3 DNA sequence: TGTGCCAGCAGCTTGATTGGCCTCTCTGAGCAGTTCTTC. This gives the protein CASSLIGLSEQFF.

In nucleotides, the CDR3 is TGTGCCAGCAGCTTGGGACTGGGTGGGGAGCAGTACTTC. Translating it yields CASSLGLGGEQYF. This sequence joins TRBV7-9 and TRBJ2-7, with a possible D match to TRBD2 (6 bases). V lost 3 bases, J lost 7 bases, and 13 bases lay in between. This CDR3 has 13 residues. Germline lookup yields CDR1 SEHNR and CDR2 FQNEAQ (reference sequence).

The chain uses TRBV27 and TRBJ1-1; TRBD1 agrees at 8 bases. The CDR3 totals 13 residues. The V gene's germline CDR1 is MNHEY and CDR2 SMNVEV (reference sequence). J gave up 7 bases and V 7 bases, and 8 bases lay outside the gene matches. This CDR3 is CASKTGGEVEAFF. CDR3 in DNA: TGTGCCAGCAAAACAGGGGGGGAGGTTGAAGCTTTCTTT.

The chain combines TRBV19 with TRBJ2-3; D might be TRBD2 (7 bases). Trimming took 3 bases from V and 7 from J, leaving 17 bases between them. The germline V gene has CDR1 LNHDA and CDR2 SQIVND (reference sequence). This CDR3 spans 15 amino acids. CDR3: CASSIGGGGGNTQYF. The CDR3 DNA reads TGTGCCAGTAGTATCGGCGGGGGCGGAGGGAATACGCAGTATTTT.

The V and J genes are TRBV12-3 or TRBV12-4 and TRBJ2-3; TRBD1 is a possible D gene (6 bases). V lost 4 bases to trimming and J lost 4 bases, with 9 bases between them. The CDR3 sequence is 13 residues long. This chain's CDR3 is CASSSTGPDTQYF. The CDR3 region has the DNA TGTGCCAGCAGTTCCACAGGGCCAGATACGCAGTATTTT.

J is TRBJ2-5 and V is TRBV27; 13 positions agree with TRBD2. Germline V CDR1 and CDR2: MNHEY, SMNVEV (reference sequence). The V gene end was trimmed by 4 bases and the J gene end by 5 bases; junction bases not matched to a gene: 7. The length of the CDR3 is 16 residues. Here the CDR3 DNA reads TGTGCCAGCAGTTCCGGACTAGCGGGAGCGGGGGAGACCCAGTACTTC. This encodes CASSSGLAGAGETQYF.

J is TRBJ2-2 and V is TRBV25-1; 7 bases match TRBD1. This CDR3 is built from 16 residues. V was clipped by 3 bases and J by 2 bases; unmatched bases: 6. Germline CDR1 reads MGHDK; CDR2 reads SYGVNS. The CDR3 is CASSDPGTVNTGELFF. The CDR3 bases are TGTGCCAGCAGTGATCCCGGGACAGTAAACACCGGGGAGCTGTTTTTT.

The CDR3 DNA follows: TGTGCCAGCAGCGCAGCAGGGGGCCCAGAGACCCAGTACTTC. Residues: CASSAAGGPETQYF. The rearrangement uses TRBV6-5 and TRBJ2-5; 8 bases align to TRBD1. In germline, CDR1 is MNHEY, CDR2 SVGAGI. The junction had 7 bases not matched to a gene; V was cut back by 6 bases and J by 4 bases. The CDR3 runs to 14 residues.

The chain uses TRBV3-1 (or the pseudogene TRBV3-2) and TRBJ1-1; D is possibly TRBD1 (6 bases). Trimming stripped 6 bases from V and 6 bases from J, with 14 bases between. This CDR3 has 13 amino acids. The germline V gene has CDR1 LGHDT and CDR2 YNNKEL (reference sequence). CDR3 coding DNA: TGTGCCAGCAGGTCTACCAGGGGTCCTGAAGCTTTCTTT. Encoded protein: CASRSTRGPEAFF.

V usage is TRBV5-5 and J usage is TRBJ1-1; a possible D gene is TRBD1 (5 bases). The CDR3 contains 13 residues. Germline CDR1 SGHKS, CDR2 YYEKEE (reference sequence). V was pared by 0 bases and J by 3 bases, with 6 bases between. CDR3 bases: TGTGCCAGCAGCTTGGCAGGGTACACTGAAGCTTTCTTT. Its translation is CASSLAGYTEAFF.

A few counts support this clone. The chain is built from TRBV10-3 and TRBJ2-2, with D uncertain. V gave up 4 bases and J gave up 5 bases, with 5 bases separating them. The CDR3 extends over 12 amino acids. CDR1 ENHRY and CDR2 SYGVKD come from the germline V gene. This CDR3 is CAISGATGELFF. DNA of the CDR3: TGTGCCATCAGTGGTGCGACCGGGGAGCTGTTTTTT.

This chain joins TRBV7-8 and TRBJ2-1; possible D gene TRBD2, 7 bases. Trimming stripped 1 base from V and 10 bases from J, with 14 bases between. The CDR3 runs 14 residues. CDR1 is SGHVS and CDR2 is FQNEAQ in the germline V gene. CDR3 nucleotide sequence: TGTGCCAGCAGCTTAGGAGGGGGAGGGCCCGAGCAGTTCTTC. It specifies CASSLGGGGPEQFF.

This rearrangement joins TRBV18 to TRBJ2-5; 9 nucleotides align to TRBD2. Germline V gives CDR1 KGHSH, CDR2 LQKENI. Trimming removed 1 base from V and 3 bases from J; junction bases left unmatched: 3. The CDR3 covers 15 residues. The CDR3 protein is CASSPRTSAEETQYF. In nucleotides, the CDR3 is TGTGCCAGCTCACCACGGACTAGCGCCGAAGAGACCCAGTACTTC.

The chain carries TRBV2 and TRBJ2-5; TRBD2 agrees at 16 bases. V was pared by 6 bases and J by 4 bases, with 2 bases of the junction left unmatched. Germline V CDR1 and CDR2: SNHLY, FYNNEI. The CDR3 totals 15 residues. CDR3 loop: CASRGTSGRGETQYF. CDR3 DNA: TGTGCCAGCAGGGGGACTAGCGGGAGGGGAGAGACCCAGTACTTC.

The chain carries TRBV11-3 and TRBJ1-1; D is perhaps TRBD1 (5 bases). The germline gives CDR1 SGHNT, CDR2 YENEEA. The CDR3 loop spans 14 amino acids. V lost 2 bases and J lost 1, with 8 bases in between. Here the CDR3 DNA reads TGTGCCAGCAGCTTAACGACAGCGAACACTGAAGCTTTCTTT. It specifies CASSLTTANTEAFF.

CDR3 in amino acids: CASSAPGLAFEQYF. The CDR3, as DNA: TGTGCCAGCAGCGCCCCGGGACTAGCGTTCGAGCAGTACTTC. The chain is built from TRBV21-1 and TRBJ2-7; the table's TRBD2 call for D was not verified on the DNA. TRBV21-1 corresponds to a pseudogene. The CDR3 has 14 residues.

The V call is TRBV28, the J call TRBJ2-7; tentative D call: TRBD2 (6 bases). This CDR3 region has 11 residues. The germline CDR1 and CDR2 sequences are MDHEN and SYDVKM. Trimming removed 4 bases at V and 5 bases at J, with 6 bases between. CDR3 bases: TGTGCCAGCAGTTGGAGGGACGAGCAGTACTTC. Translated, it gives CASSWRDEQYF.